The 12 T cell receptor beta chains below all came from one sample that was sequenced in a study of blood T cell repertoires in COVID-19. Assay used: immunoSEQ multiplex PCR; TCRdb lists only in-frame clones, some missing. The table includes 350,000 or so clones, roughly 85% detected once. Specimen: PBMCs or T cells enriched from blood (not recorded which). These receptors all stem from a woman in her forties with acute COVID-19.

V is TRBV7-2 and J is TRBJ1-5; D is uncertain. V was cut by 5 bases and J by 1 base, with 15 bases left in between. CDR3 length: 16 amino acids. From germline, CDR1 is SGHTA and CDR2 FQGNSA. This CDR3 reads CASSQRGIGSNQPQHF. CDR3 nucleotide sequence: TGTGCCAGCAGCCAGCGCGGGATCGGAAGCAATCAGCCCCAGCATTTT.

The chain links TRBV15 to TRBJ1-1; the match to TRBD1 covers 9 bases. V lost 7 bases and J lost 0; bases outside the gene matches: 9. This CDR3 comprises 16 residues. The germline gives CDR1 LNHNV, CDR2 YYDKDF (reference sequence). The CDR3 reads CATTRDRVPMNTEAFF. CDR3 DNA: TGTGCCACCACCCGGGACAGGGTGCCCATGAACACTGAAGCTTTCTTT. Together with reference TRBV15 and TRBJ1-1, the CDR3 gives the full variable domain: DAMVIQNPRYQVTQFGKPVTLSCSQTLNHNVMYWYQQKSSQAPKLLFHYYDKDFNNEADTPDNFQSRRPNTSFCFLDIRSPGLGDTAMYLCATTRDRVPMNTEAFFGQGTRLTVV.

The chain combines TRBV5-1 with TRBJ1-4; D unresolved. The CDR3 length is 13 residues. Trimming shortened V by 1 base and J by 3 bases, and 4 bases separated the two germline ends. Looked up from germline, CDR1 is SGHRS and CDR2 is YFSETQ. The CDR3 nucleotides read TGCGCCAGCAGCTTGACAGCTAATGAAAAACTGTTTTTT. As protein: CASSLTANEKLFF.

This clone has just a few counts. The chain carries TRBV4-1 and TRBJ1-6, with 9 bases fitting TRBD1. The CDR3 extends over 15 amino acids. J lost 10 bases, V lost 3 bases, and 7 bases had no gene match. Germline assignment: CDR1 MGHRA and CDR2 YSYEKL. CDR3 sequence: CASSHPDRGNSPLHF. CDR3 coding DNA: TGCGCCAGCAGCCACCCGGACAGGGGAAACTCACCCCTCCACTTT.

CDR3 region: CASSYLTGGVNYGYTF. The DNA of the CDR3 is TGTGCCAGCAGTTATTTAACAGGGGGCGTTAACTATGGCTACACCTTC. This chain connects TRBV27 to TRBJ1-2; 9 nucleotides agree with TRBD1. The CDR3 consists of 16 residues. V lost 4 bases and J lost 1; bases outside the gene matches: 7. CDR1 is MNHEY, CDR2 SMNVEV, per germline (reference sequence).

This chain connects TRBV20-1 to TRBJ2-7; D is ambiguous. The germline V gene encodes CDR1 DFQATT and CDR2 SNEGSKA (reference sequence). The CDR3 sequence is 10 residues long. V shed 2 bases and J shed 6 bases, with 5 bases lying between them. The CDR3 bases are TGCAGTGCTAGACATTTCGAGCAGTACTTC. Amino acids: CSARHFEQYF.

DNA for the CDR3: TGCGCCAGCAGTCCGGTTCTATTCTCCGGGGAGTACAATGAGCAGTTCTTC. Protein sequence: CASSPVLFSGEYNEQFF. The chain combines TRBV23-1 with TRBJ2-1; maybe TRBD2 (5 bases). TRBV23-1 counts as an open reading frame of uncertain function. Trimming removed 4 bases at V and 4 bases at J, with 20 bases between. The CDR3 totals 17 residues.

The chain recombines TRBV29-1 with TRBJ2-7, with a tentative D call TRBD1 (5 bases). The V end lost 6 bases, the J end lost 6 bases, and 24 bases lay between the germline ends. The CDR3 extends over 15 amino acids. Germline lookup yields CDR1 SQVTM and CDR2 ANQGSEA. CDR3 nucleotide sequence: TGCAGCGTCTTGAAAAGTTCAGCAGGGATGGGCGAGCAGTACTTC. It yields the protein CSVLKSSAGMGEQYF.

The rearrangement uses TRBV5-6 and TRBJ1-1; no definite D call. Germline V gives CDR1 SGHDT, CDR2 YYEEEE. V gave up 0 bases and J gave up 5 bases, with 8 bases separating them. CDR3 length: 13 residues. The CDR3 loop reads CASSLGDGTEAFF. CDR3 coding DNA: TGTGCCAGCAGCTTGGGTGACGGGACTGAAGCTTTCTTT.

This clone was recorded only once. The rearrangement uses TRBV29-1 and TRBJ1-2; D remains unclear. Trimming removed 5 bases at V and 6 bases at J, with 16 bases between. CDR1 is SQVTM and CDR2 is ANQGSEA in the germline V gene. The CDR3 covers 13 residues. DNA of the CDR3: TGCAGCGTTCCAGAGGTGACTTGGAATGGCTACACCTTC. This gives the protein CSVPEVTWNGYTF.

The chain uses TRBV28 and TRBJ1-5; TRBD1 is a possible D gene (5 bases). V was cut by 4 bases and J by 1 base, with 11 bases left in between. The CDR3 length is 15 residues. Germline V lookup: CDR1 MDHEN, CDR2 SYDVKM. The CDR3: CASSYGGQSNQPQHF. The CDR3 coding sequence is TGTGCCAGCAGTTACGGGGGTCAGAGCAATCAGCCCCAGCATTTT.

CDR3 DNA sequence: TGTGCCAGCAGCCCGCGAGGCGGGAGGGCCGGGGAGACCCAGTACTTC. It codes for CASSPRGGRAGETQYF. The rearrangement joins TRBV11-2 to TRBJ2-5; 9 bases are shared with TRBD2. The CDR3 has 16 amino acids. Germline-derived CDR1 and CDR2 are SGHAT and FQNNGV. J lost 5 bases, V lost 5 bases, and 12 bases had no gene match.